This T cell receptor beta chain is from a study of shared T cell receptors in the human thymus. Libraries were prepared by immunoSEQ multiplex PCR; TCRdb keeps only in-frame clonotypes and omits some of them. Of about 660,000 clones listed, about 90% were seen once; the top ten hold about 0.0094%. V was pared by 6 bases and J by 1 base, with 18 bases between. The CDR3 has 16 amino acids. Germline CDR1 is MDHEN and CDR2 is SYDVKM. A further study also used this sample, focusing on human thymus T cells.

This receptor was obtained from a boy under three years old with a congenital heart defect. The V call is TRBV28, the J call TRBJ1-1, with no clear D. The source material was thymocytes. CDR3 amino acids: CASSQSLGEPNTEAFF. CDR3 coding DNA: TGTGCCAGCAGCCAATCCCTGGGAGAACCGAACACTGAAGCTTTCTTT.